Following are 21 T cell receptor beta chains from one sample sequenced in a study of tumor-infiltrating lymphocytes in primary liver carcinoma. TCR beta cDNA was made from 450 to 500 ng total RNA with a constant-region primer. Construction of TCR beta libraries relied on three successive nested multiplex PCR rounds employing slightly modified ARM-PCR. A C-beta reverse primer was combined with TRBV1-TRBV30 forward primers in the first two PCR rounds, and each round had around 11 cycles. TCRdb fed the multiplex PCR reads into MiXCR, producing one record per CDR3 protein. The table includes approximately 110,000 distinct CDR3 sequences, 60% to 75% detected once. Taking about 19-32 mg of unsorted bulk tissue, the authors co-extracted RNA and DNA. Source material: liver tumor tissue from sampling region 3. As for subset: tumor region T3, left-lateral pole. The receptors originated from a woman aged 60 to 75 with primary liver carcinoma and hepatitis B virus infection.

About this clonotype: A much larger clone is a single base away; this may be a read error. The chain has TRBV12-3 or TRBV12-4 and TRBJ1-3; D is ambiguous. V lost 10 bases to trimming and J lost 5 bases, with 18 bases between them. This CDR3 has 14 amino acids. CDR3 coding DNA: TGTGCCAACAGCCGTCGTGATGGTAGAAACACCATATATTTT. It encodes CANSRRDGRNTIYF.

In the case of this clonotype: With a much larger clone just one base away, this may be a read error. V and J are TRBV4-2 and TRBJ2-2, with a tentative D call TRBD2 (5 bases). CDR1 LGHNA and CDR2 YNFKEQ come from the germline V gene. The V and J ends lost 1 base and 7 bases respectively, with 10 bases between them. The CDR3 length is 14 residues. CDR3 region: CASSQGEYSGELFF. The CDR3 DNA follows: TGTGCCAGCAGCCAAGGGGAGTACAGCGGGGAGCTGTTTTTT.

Notes on this clonotype: Since the CDR3 does not end with the conserved phenylalanine or tryptophan, this likely comes from a read error. V is TRBV6-1 and J is TRBJ2-1; the D gene is possibly TRBD2 (6 bases). The CDR3 sequence is 15 residues long. V was pared by 4 bases and J by 3 bases, with 13 bases between. Germline CDR1 is MNHNS and CDR2 is SASEGT. The CDR3 DNA sequence: TGTGCCAGCAGTGGTCAGGTAGCGGACTACAATGAGCAGTTCTCC. This sequence encodes CASSGQVADYNEQFS.

V gene TRBV5-1 combines with J gene TRBJ2-1; 8 bases align to TRBD2. The CDR3 has 15 amino acids. Trimming cost V 3 bases and J 6 bases; bases outside gene matches: 8. Germline V gives CDR1 SGHRS, CDR2 YFSETQ. The CDR3 DNA reads as TGCGCCAGCAGCTCGTTAACGGGAGGGCCCAATGAGCAGTTCTTC. The encoded protein is CASSSLTGGPNEQFF.

In the case of this clonotype: Since the CDR3 does not end with the conserved phenylalanine or tryptophan, this likely comes from a read error. The genes are TRBV4-2 and TRBJ2-1, with 8 bases aligning to TRBD2. The germline V gene has CDR1 LGHNA and CDR2 YNFKEQ. The CDR3 extends over 15 amino acids. The CDR3 coding sequence is TGTGCCACCAGCCTCCCGGGACTAGGGTACAATGAGCAGTTCGTC. It translates to CATSLPGLGYNEQFV.

With regard to this clonotype: Sequence at one end of the junction differs from germline and may be a read error. This chain joins TRBV24-1 and TRBJ2-7; D is uncertain. There are 13 residues in the CDR3. Germline CDR1 reads KGHDR; CDR2 reads SFDVKD. This CDR3 reads CDTSAPGSYEQYF. The CDR3 region has the DNA TGTGACACCAGTGCTCCCGGCTCCTACGAGCAGTACTTC.

In its sample, this clonotype was seen many times. The chain uses TRBV4-1 and TRBJ1-1; D uncertain. Trimming shortened V by 4 bases and J by 1 base, and 10 bases separated the two germline ends. Germline-derived CDR1 and CDR2 are MGHRA and YSYEKL. This CDR3 has 14 residues. CDR3 sequence reads: CASSLRIGNTEAFF. DNA for the CDR3: TGCGCCAGCAGCCTTAGGATCGGGAACACTGAAGCTTTCTTT.

This chain joins TRBV11-2 and TRBJ2-3; D is perhaps TRBD2 (6 bases). V lost 7 bases and J 6 bases, leaving 17 bases between the germline ends. Looked up from germline, CDR1 is SGHAT and CDR2 is FQNNGV. The CDR3 has 14 amino acids. CDR3 residues: CASNTNRGTDTQYF. The CDR3 DNA sequence: TGTGCCAGCAACACGAACCGGGGGACCGATACGCAGTATTTT.

This clonotype showed up many times. This chain links TRBV12-3 or TRBV12-4 with TRBJ1-5, with D tentatively TRBD1 (5 bases). This CDR3 has 15 residues. Trimming removed 4 bases at V and 0 bases at J, with 10 bases between. The CDR3 DNA follows: TGTGCCAGCAGTTCGGGCAGGGATAGCAATCAGCCCCAGCATTTT. Translation gives CASSSGRDSNQPQHF.

V usage is TRBV29-1 and J usage is TRBJ2-1, with 7 bases matching TRBD2. The germline CDR1 and CDR2 sequences are SQVTM and ANQGSEA. This CDR3 has 14 amino acids. V dropped 5 bases and J dropped 5; count of bases not matched to a gene: 9. Written as DNA, the CDR3 is TGCAGCGTTTTTTTTGGGGGGAGGGACAATGAGCAGTTCTTC. Encoded protein: CSVFFGGRDNEQFF.

The chain employs TRBV15 and TRBJ2-4; TRBD1 matches 8 bases. V trimming: 5 bases; J trimming: 9 bases; junction bases outside the gene matches: 6. CDR1 is LNHNV, CDR2 YYDKDF, per germline (reference sequence). The CDR3 spans 13 residues. The CDR3 spells CATSQGALGIQYF. Written as DNA, the CDR3 is TGTGCCACCAGCCAGGGGGCGTTGGGCATTCAGTACTTC.

Points on this clonotype: The CDR3 end shows no conserved phenylalanine or tryptophan, and so a read error is likely. The J gene is TRBJ1-5, the V gene TRBV11-2; D remains ambiguous. Germline V gene data show CDR1 as SGHAT and CDR2 as FQNNGV. The ends were cut back, 5 bases at V and 10 bases at J, with 21 bases in the middle. The CDR3 sequence is 15 residues long. The CDR3 here is CASSPNNSPGQPQHL. DNA for the CDR3: TGTGCCAGCAGCCCTAATAACAGTCCTGGTCAACCCCAGCATTTA.

Comments on this clonotype: One base away lies a much larger clone, so this may be a sequencing read error. J is TRBJ1-2 and V is TRBV29-1; no clear D. This CDR3 spans 13 amino acids. CDR1 is SQVTM, CDR2 ANQGSEA, per germline. Trimming removed 5 bases at V and 0 bases at J, with 10 bases between. The CDR3 DNA is TGCAGCGTTATCTCAGCTTCTAACTATGGCTACACCTTC. Translated, it gives CSVISASNYGYTF.

As regards this clonotype: This may arise from a read error, as a much more abundant clone is one base away. The rearrangement joins TRBV29-1 to TRBJ1-1; 9 nucleotides match TRBD1. This CDR3 is built from 15 residues. Germline CDR1 is SQVTM and CDR2 is ANQGSEA. The CDR3, as DNA: TGCAGCGTACCCGGTACAGGGGGCATCAGGACTGAAGTTTTCTTT. Protein product: CSVPGTGGIRTEVFF.

The V call is TRBV4-1, the J call TRBJ2-7, with D maybe TRBD1 (6 bases). Trimming stripped 4 bases from V and 2 bases from J, with 27 bases between. This CDR3 contains 19 residues. In germline, CDR1 is MGHRA, CDR2 YSYEKL. CDR3 nucleotide sequence: TGCGCCAGCAGCCCTCGGGATAGGGGGTTGGGAGTACGGGCCTACGAGCAGTACTTC. Its translation is CASSPRDRGLGVRAYEQYF.

To note about this clonotype: This clone may be a read error of a much larger clone one base away. The V and J genes are TRBV5-4 and TRBJ2-7; TRBD1 matches at 9 bases. J gave up 2 bases and V 4 bases, and 1 base lay outside the gene matches. This CDR3 has 13 residues. The germline CDR1 and CDR2 sequences are SGHNT and YYREEE (reference sequence). The CDR3 coding sequence is TGTGCCAGCAGCGGGACAGGGCCCTACGAGCAGTACTTC. This sequence encodes CASSGTGPYEQYF.

A word on this clonotype: Germline is not matched at one junction end, which may reflect a read error. The V and J genes are TRBV6-5 and TRBJ2-5; 12 bases agree with TRBD2. This CDR3 region has 15 residues. Germline V gene lookup returns CDR1 MNHEY and CDR2 SVGAGI. The CDR3 region has the DNA TGTGGCAGCAGTTACGAAGGACTAGCGGGATCGACCCAGTACTTC. Its protein product is CGSSYEGLAGSTQYF.

This clonotype was recorded once. This may come from a read error, since a much larger clone is one base off. V and J are TRBV12-3 or TRBV12-4 and TRBJ1-2, with D unresolved. CDR3 length: 16 amino acids. The CDR3 loop is CVSSLEGLTDNYGYTF. Here the CDR3 DNA reads TGTGTCAGCAGTTTAGAAGGTCTAACAGATAATTATGGCTACACCTTC.

As for this clonotype: One end of the junction fails to match germline, which may point to a read error. The chain uses TRBV11-3 and TRBJ1-6; D unclear. The CDR3 runs 14 residues. From germline, CDR1 is SGHNT and CDR2 YENEEA. In DNA, the CDR3 is TGTGCCAACAGCTTGGGGAACCTAAATTCACCCCTCCACTTT. Residues: CANSLGNLNSPLHF.

This clonotype was seen ten or more times. The rearrangement uses TRBV6-6 and TRBJ2-7, with TRBD2 identical over 12 bases. This CDR3 contains 16 residues. Trimming cost V 4 bases and J 4 bases; bases outside gene matches: 8. CDR1 is MNHNY, CDR2 SVGAGI, per germline (reference sequence). CDR3 region: CASSSNYGTSGYEQYF. The DNA of the CDR3 is TGTGCCAGCAGTTCAAACTACGGGACTAGCGGGTACGAGCAGTACTTC.

To note about this clonotype: A read error may be the cause here, since a much bigger clone is one base away. V gene TRBV7-9 combines with J gene TRBJ1-2, with D unclear. V was shortened by 7 bases and J by 9 bases, with 15 bases between the two germline ends. Per the germline V gene, CDR1 is SEHNR and CDR2 is FQNEAQ (reference sequence). The CDR3 runs to 12 residues. The CDR3 DNA reads as TGTGCCAGCACGGTGGTTGAGTATTGCTACACCTTC. It codes for CASTVVEYCYTF.